This TCR beta chain was profiled in a study of T cells in Graves' hyperthyroidism and ophthalmopathy. Study overall: Before any treatment, at initial diagnosis, peripheral blood was collected.

Using RNA transcripts as the source, TCR beta CDR3 regions were amplified. TCR CDR3 regions were first amplified by RT-PCR with HTBI primers. TCRdb reanalysed the multiplex PCR reads using MiXCR and keeps one entry per CDR3 protein. The data hold 550,000 to 800,000 distinct CDR3 sequences, with 15% to 20% observed a single time. General study results and limits: Blood also held most thyroid clonotypes expanded beyond 0.001.

This clonotype was observed a few times. Its matching antigen is unknown. The hyperthyroidism was newly diagnosed and had lasted under 2 months; the patients were aged 18 to 65. The authors obtained PBMCs from 10 ml of fresh peripheral blood. V was trimmed by 0 bases and J by 8 bases, leaving 16 bases between them. This CDR3 is built from 16 residues. Germline V CDR1 and CDR2: LGHNA, YSLEER. Specimen: blood. This TCR came from a man aged 45-60 years with Graves' hyperthyroidism. The J gene is TRBJ1-4, the V gene TRBV4-3, with D hard to call. The chain's CDR3 is CASSQETWTREEKLFF. Here the CDR3 DNA reads TGCGCCAGCAGCCAAGAAACCTGGACCCGCGAGGAAAAACTGTTTTTT.